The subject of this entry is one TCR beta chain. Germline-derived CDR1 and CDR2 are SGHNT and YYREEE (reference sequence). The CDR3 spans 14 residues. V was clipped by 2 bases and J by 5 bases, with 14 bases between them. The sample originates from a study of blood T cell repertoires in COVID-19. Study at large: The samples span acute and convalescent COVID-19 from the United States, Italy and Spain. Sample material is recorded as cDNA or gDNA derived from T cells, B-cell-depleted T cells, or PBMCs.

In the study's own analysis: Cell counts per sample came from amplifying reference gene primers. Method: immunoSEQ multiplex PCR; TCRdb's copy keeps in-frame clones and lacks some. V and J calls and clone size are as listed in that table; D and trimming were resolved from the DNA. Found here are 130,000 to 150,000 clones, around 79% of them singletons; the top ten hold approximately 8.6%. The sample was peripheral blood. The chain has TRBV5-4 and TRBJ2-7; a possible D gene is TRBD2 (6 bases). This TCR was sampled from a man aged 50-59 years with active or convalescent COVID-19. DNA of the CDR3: TGTGCCAGCAGCTTCGGCGGGGTTGGAAACGAGCAGTACTTC. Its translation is CASSFGGVGNEQYF. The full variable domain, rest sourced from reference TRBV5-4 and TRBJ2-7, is ETGVTQSPTHLIKTRGQQVTLRCSSQSGHNTVSWYQQALGQGPQFIFQYYREEENGRGNFPPRFSGLQFPNYSSELNVNALELDDSALYLCASSFGGVGNEQYFGPGTRLTVT.